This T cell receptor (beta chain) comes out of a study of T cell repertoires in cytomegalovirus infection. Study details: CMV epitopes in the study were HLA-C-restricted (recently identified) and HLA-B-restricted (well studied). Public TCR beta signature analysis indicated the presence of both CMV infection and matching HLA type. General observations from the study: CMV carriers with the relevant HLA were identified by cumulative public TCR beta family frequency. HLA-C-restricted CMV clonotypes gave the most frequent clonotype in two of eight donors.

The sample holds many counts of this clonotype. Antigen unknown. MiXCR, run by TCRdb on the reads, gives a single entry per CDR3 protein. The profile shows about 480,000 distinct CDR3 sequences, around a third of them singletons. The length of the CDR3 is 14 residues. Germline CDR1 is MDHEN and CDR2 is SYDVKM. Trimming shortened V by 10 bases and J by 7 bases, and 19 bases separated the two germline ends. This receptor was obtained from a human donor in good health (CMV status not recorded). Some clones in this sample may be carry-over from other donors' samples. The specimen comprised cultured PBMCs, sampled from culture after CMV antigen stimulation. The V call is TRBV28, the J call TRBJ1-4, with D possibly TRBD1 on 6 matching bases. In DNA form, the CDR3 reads TGTGCCACCGCACCACAGGGAGGGGGTGAAAAACTGTTTTTT. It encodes CATAPQGGGEKLFF.